The T cell receptor beta chain described here comes from a study of regulatory T cells in long-lasting Graves disease. This clonotype was counted only a few times. Through Arm-PCR of CDR3 regions and iRepertoire HTBI primers, TCR beta libraries were built. TCRdb redid the calling of the multiplex PCR reads with MiXCR, one entry per CDR3 protein. The data hold approximately 350,000 distinct CDR3 sequences, with 23% observed a single time. CDR3 length equals 14 residues. V was shortened by 5 bases and J by 1 base, with 9 bases between the two germline ends. The V gene's germline CDR1 is MNHEY and CDR2 SMNVEV (reference sequence). Stated time point: persistent/refractory GD, antithyroid drugs over 5 years with positive TRAb. Scientists built the TCR library using RNA that was extracted from PBMCs.

The sample was peripheral blood mononuclear cells (PBMCs), taken when the disease was refractory, from a patient treated with antithyroid drugs. The chain links TRBV27 to TRBJ2-1; D remains ambiguous. The sequence was collected from a woman aged 40-49 years with Graves disease. CDR3 region: CASSLGVSYNEQFF. In nucleotides, the CDR3 is TGTGCCAGCAGTCTCGGAGTGTCCTACAATGAGCAGTTCTTC.